This TCR beta chain is from a study of T cell responses to AZD1222 COVID-19 vaccine. Study-wide results and caveats: Baseline seropositives among AZD1222 recipients totaled only five to seven. Unmutated variant regions are reportedly the target of nearly half of TCRs that are spike-specific.

A remark on this clone: As yet, its antigen is unknown.

Libraries were prepared by immunoSEQ multiplex PCR; TCRdb keeps only in-frame clonotypes and omits some of them. The table includes about 190,000 clones, just over 90% detected once. This CDR3 has 14 amino acids. The germline gives CDR1 MNHEY, CDR2 SMNVEV (reference sequence). The V end was cut by 2 bases, the J end by 6 bases, with 8 bases between. This receptor was identified in an adult in good health. The input for sequencing was peripheral blood, taken on day 0 of AZD1222 vaccination. The chain couples TRBV27 to TRBJ1-6; no reliable D call. The CDR3 here is CASSLGQVNSPLHF. The CDR3 DNA is TGTGCCAGCAGTTTAGGGCAGGTTAATTCACCCCTCCACTTT.